This record concerns one TCR beta chain sequence. The sample belongs to a study of CD8+ T cells in alopecia areata. It was cDNA, reverse transcribed from extracted RNA, that served as the sequencing template. This table comes from immunoSEQ multiplex PCR, and its TCRdb copy is limited to in-frame clones, with some not included. The sample lists about 180,000 clones; approximately 52% were seen once. The treatment is: oral pan-JAK inhibitor, 5-10 mg twice daily. The TCR comes from a human donor with alopecia areata. The input for sequencing was CD4+ T cells sorted from blood, taken around week 55, from a patient treated with tofacitinib.

DNA for the CDR3: TGTGCCAGCAGCTCCCTACCCAGTAGCGGGGGCGAGCAGTTCTTC. This gives the protein CASSSLPSSGGEQFF. V and J are TRBV7-3 and TRBJ2-1, with 9 positions matching TRBD2. The germline V gene encodes CDR1 SGHTA and CDR2 FQGTGA. The CDR3 runs 15 residues. The ends lost 4 bases at V and 10 bases at J; junction bases unmatched: 11.